This T cell receptor beta chain came from a study of OX40 agonist ivuxolimab in advanced cancers. Overall study: Six ivuxolimab dose levels, 0.01 to 10 mg/kg, were given intravenously every 2 weeks. Study conclusions and caveats: Among the lowest peripheral clonal expansion occurred in 0.1-3.0 mg/kg partial responders.

TCRdb's copy holds only in-frame clones and misses some; the assay was immunoSEQ multiplex PCR. The sample yields tens of thousands of clones, 85% to 95% seen once. Note on this clone: The target antigen is unknown.

The source of this sequence is an adult with an advanced solid tumor such as melanoma, head and neck, liver or kidney cancer. The sequencing here drew on CD4+ or CD8+ T cells sorted from blood, taken in a trial of the OX40 agonist ivuxolimab.

CDR3 coding DNA: TGTGCCAGCAGCTTAGCGGGCAGGGGAGGGGTTCAGCCCCAGCATTTT. It specifies CASSLAGRGGVQPQHF. J is TRBJ1-5 and V is TRBV11-2, with D possibly matching TRBD1 (6 bases). The CDR3 has 16 amino acids. Germline assignment: CDR1 SGHAT and CDR2 FQNNGV. Between the trimmed V and J ends, which lost 1 base and 6 bases, there was a span of 16 bases.